The following is a T cell receptor beta chain sequence with its context. Some clones are missing from TCRdb's copy, which holds only in-frame ones; the method was immunoSEQ multiplex PCR. The table shows 300,000 to 400,000 clones, with about 90% occurring only once. The V end lost 3 bases, the J end lost 0 bases, and 9 bases lay between the germline ends. Germline lookup yields CDR1 MDHEN and CDR2 SYDVKM. This CDR3 has 15 amino acids. These data are taken from a study of blood T cell repertoires in COVID-19. Study summary: In each case, the material was cDNA or gDNA derived from T cells, B-cell-depleted T cells, or PBMCs.

This TCR derives from a woman in her sixties or seventies with COVID-19, enrolled during active disease. Sequences were obtained from peripheral blood. This chain joins TRBV28 and TRBJ1-3; D is uncertain. As DNA, the CDR3 is TGTGCCAGCAGTTTCCCCACATTCTCTGGAAACACCATATATTTT. Translating it yields CASSFPTFSGNTIYF.